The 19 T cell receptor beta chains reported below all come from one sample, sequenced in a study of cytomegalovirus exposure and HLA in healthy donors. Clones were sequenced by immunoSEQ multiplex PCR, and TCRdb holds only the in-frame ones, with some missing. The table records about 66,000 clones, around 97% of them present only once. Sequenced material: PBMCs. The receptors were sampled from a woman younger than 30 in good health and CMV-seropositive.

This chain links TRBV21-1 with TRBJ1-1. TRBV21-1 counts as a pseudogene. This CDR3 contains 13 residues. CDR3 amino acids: CASSKAGGPEAFF. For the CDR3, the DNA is TGTGCCAGCAGCAAAGCGGGGGGTCCTGAAGCTTTCTTT.

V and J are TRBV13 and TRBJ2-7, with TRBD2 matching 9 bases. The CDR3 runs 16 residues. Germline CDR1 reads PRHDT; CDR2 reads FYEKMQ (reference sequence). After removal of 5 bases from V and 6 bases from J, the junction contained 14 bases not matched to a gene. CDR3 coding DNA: TGTGCCAGCAGCCCGGAGGTTGGCGGGAGGGCCAGCGAGCAGTACTTC. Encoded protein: CASSPEVGGRASEQYF.

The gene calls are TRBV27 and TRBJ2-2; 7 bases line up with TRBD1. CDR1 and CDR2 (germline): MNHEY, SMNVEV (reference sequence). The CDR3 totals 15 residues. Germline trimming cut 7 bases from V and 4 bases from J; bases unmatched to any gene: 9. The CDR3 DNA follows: TGTGCCAGCACCAACAGGGGCGGAGGCACCGGGGAGCTGTTTTTT. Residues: CASTNRGGGTGELFF.

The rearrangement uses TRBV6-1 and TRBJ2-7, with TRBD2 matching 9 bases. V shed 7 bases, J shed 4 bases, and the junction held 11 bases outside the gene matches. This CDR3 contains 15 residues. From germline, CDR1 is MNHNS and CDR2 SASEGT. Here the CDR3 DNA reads TGTGCCAGCACGTTCTCCGGGACTAGCAGATACGAGCAGTACTTC. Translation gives CASTFSGTSRYEQYF.

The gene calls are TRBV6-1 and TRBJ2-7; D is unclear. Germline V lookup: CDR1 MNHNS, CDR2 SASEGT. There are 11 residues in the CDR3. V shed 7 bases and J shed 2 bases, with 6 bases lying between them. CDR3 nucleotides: TGTGCCAGCACTAGAACCTACGAGCAGTACTTC. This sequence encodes CASTRTYEQYF.

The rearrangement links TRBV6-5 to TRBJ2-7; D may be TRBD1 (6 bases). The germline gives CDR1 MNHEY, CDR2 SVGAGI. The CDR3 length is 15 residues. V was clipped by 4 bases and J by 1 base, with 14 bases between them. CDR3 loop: CASSLQGKGSYEQYF. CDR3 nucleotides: TGTGCCAGCAGTTTGCAGGGGAAAGGGTCCTACGAGCAGTACTTC.

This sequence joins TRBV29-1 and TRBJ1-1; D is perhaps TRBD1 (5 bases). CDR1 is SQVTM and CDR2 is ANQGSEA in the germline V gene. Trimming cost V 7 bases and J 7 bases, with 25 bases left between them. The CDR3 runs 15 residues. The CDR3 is CSATRGRAGWGEAFF. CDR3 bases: TGCAGCGCCACCCGGGGGAGAGCTGGGTGGGGTGAAGCTTTCTTT.

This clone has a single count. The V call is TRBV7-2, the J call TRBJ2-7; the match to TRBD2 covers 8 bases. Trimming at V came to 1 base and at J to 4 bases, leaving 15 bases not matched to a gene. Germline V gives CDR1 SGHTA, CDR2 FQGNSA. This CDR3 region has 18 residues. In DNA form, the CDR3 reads TGTGCCAGCAGCTTAGGGGGGTGGGTTAGCGGGAAAGGTTACGAGCAGTACTTC. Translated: CASSLGGWVSGKGYEQYF. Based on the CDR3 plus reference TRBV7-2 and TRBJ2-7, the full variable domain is GAGVSQSPSNKVTEKGKDVELRCDPISGHTALYWYRQSLGQGLEFLIYFQGNSAPDKSGLPSDRFSAERTGGSVSTLTIQRTQQEDSAVYLCASSLGGWVSGKGYEQYFGPGTRLTVT.

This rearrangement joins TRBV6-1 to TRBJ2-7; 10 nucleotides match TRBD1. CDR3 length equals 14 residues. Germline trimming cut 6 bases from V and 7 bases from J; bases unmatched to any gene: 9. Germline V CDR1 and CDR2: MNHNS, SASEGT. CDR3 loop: CASRSPGQGSEQYF. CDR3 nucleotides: TGTGCCAGCAGGTCCCCGGGACAGGGGAGTGAGCAGTACTTC.

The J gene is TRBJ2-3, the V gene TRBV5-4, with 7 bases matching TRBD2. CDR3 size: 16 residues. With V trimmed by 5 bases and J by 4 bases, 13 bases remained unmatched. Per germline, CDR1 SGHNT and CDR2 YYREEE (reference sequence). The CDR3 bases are TGTGCCAGCAGAGTCAGCGGGATTCCCCTACCAGATACGCAGTATTTT. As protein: CASRVSGIPLPDTQYF.

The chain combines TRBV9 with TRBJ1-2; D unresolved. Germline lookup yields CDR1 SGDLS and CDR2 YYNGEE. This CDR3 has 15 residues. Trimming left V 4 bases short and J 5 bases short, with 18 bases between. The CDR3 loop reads CASSPREGHRYGYTF. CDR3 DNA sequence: TGTGCCAGCAGCCCTCGGGAGGGCCATAGGTATGGCTACACCTTC.

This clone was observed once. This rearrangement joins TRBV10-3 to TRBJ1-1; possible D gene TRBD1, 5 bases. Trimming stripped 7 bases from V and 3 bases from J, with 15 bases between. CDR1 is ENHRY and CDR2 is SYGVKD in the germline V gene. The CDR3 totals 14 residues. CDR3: CAIKKGRSDTEAFF. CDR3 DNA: TGTGCCATCAAGAAGGGGCGGTCGGACACTGAAGCTTTCTTT.

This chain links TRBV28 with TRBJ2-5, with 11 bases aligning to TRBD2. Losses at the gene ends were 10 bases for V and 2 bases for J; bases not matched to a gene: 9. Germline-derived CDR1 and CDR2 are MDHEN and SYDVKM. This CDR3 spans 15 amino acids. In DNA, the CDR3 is TGTGCCACCCAACGGGGGACTAGCGGACAAGAGACCCAGTACTTC. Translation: CATQRGTSGQETQYF.

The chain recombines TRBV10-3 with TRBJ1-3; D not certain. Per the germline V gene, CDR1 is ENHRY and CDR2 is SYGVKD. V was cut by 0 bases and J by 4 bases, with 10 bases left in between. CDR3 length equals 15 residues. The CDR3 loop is CAISESQQPGNTIYF. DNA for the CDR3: TGTGCCATCAGTGAGTCCCAACAGCCGGGAAACACCATATATTTT.

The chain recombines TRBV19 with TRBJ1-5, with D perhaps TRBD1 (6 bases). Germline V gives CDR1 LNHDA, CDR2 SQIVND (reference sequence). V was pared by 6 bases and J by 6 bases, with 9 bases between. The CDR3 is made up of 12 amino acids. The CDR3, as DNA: TGTGCCAGTAGCTCAGGGGCTCAGCCCCAGCATTTT. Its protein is CASSSGAQPQHF.

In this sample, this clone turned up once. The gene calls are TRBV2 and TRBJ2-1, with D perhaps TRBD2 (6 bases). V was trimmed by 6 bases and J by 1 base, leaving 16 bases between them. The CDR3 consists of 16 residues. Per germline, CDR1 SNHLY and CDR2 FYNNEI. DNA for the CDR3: TGTGCCAGCAGGGGGGACTTCGGATTTTCCTACAATGAGCAGTTCTTC. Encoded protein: CASRGDFGFSYNEQFF. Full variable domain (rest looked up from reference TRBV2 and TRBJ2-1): EPEVTQTPSHQVTQMGQEVILRCVPISNHLYFYWYRQILGQKVEFLVSFYNNEISEKSEIFDDQFSVERPDGSNFTLKIRSTKLEDSAMYFCASRGDFGFSYNEQFFGPGTRLTVL.

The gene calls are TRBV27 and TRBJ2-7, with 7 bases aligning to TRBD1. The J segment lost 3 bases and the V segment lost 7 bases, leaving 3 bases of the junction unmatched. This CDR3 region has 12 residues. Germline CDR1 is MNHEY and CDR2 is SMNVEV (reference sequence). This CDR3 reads CASTGTDYEQYF. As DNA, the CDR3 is TGTGCCAGCACCGGGACAGACTACGAGCAGTACTTC.

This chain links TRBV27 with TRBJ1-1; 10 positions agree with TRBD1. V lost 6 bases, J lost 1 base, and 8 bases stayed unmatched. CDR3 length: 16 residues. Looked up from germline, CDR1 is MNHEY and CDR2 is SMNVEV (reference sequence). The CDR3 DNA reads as TGTGCCAGCAGGGAACAGACAGGGGGCGAGAACACTGAAGCTTTCTTT. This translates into CASREQTGGENTEAFF.

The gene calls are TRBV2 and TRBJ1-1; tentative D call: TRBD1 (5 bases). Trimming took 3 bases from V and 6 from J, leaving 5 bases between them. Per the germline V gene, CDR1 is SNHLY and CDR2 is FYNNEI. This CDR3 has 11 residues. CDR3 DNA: TGTGCCAGCAGTGACAGGGCTGAAGCTTTCTTT. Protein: CASSDRAEAFF.